A single sample is the source of the 7 T cell receptor beta chains below, sequenced in a study of cytomegalovirus exposure and HLA in healthy donors. The PCR made use of 60 Vbeta and 13 Jbeta primers. Libraries were prepared by immunoSEQ multiplex PCR; TCRdb keeps only in-frame clonotypes and omits some of them. The table has 200,000 or so clones, 80% to 90% seen once. The sequenced sample was PBMCs. Receptors originate from a man aged 25-40 years in good health and CMV-seronegative.

This chain links TRBV7-2 with TRBJ2-7; a weak D match, TRBD2 (5 bases). Looked up from germline, CDR1 is SGHTA and CDR2 is FQGNSA. Deletions cut 1 base from V and 1 base from J, with 8 bases between. This CDR3 region has 14 residues. DNA for the CDR3: TGTGCCAGCAGCTTAGTGGCGGGTTCCTACGAGCAGTACTTC. As protein: CASSLVAGSYEQYF.

Here the CDR3 reads CASSPRLAGMTSTDTQYF. DNA for the CDR3: TGCGCCAGCAGCCCTCGACTAGCGGGGATGACTAGCACAGATACGCAGTATTTT. The rearrangement links TRBV4-3 to TRBJ2-3; TRBD2 agrees at 11 bases. V lost 4 bases and J lost 0; bases outside the gene matches: 9. Germline V gives CDR1 LGHNA, CDR2 YSLEER. This CDR3 contains 18 residues.

Worth noting for this clone: The junction shows a germline mismatch at one end, possibly a read error. V is TRBV9 and J is TRBJ2-3, with D possibly TRBD2 on 5 matching bases. This CDR3 has 15 amino acids. Germline values: CDR1 SGDLS, CDR2 YYNGEE. Here the CDR3 reads CAGSVAGGLRDTQYF. As DNA, the CDR3 is TGTGCCGGCAGCGTAGCCGGCGGACTGCGGGATACGCAGTATTTT.

V and J are TRBV28 and TRBJ2-5; the match to TRBD1 covers 7 bases. V gave up 4 bases and J gave up 2 bases; unmatched junction bases: 13. The CDR3 has 17 residues. Germline values: CDR1 MDHEN, CDR2 SYDVKM. DNA for the CDR3: TGTGCCAGCAGTTCCTTTGACAGGGCGGACCTTCAAGAGACCCAGTACTTC. It codes for CASSSFDRADLQETQYF.

The chain recombines TRBV18 with TRBJ1-1; no clear D. Looked up from germline, CDR1 is KGHSH and CDR2 is LQKENI. The CDR3 covers 16 residues. Trimming removed 5 bases from V and 0 bases from J, with 16 bases in between. The CDR3 nucleotides read TGTGCCAGCTCAGGCGGTATAGACTTAATGAACACTGAAGCTTTCTTT. Translation gives CASSGGIDLMNTEAFF.

V usage is TRBV2 and J usage is TRBJ1-1; no clear D gene. Germline-derived CDR1 and CDR2 are SNHLY and FYNNEI. This CDR3 contains 11 residues. The V end lost 10 bases, the J end lost 7 bases, and 13 bases lay between the germline ends. The CDR3 region is CATKFQIEAFF. The CDR3 DNA follows: TGTGCCACCAAATTCCAGATTGAAGCTTTCTTT.

The J gene is TRBJ1-2, the V gene TRBV28, with unresolved D. The germline gives CDR1 MDHEN, CDR2 SYDVKM. Trimming stripped 1 base from V and 5 bases from J, with 14 bases between. The CDR3 runs 15 residues. The CDR3 coding sequence is TGTGCCAGCAGTTTATCGGGGAAGACTCTTTATGGCTACACCTTC. Amino acids: CASSLSGKTLYGYTF.